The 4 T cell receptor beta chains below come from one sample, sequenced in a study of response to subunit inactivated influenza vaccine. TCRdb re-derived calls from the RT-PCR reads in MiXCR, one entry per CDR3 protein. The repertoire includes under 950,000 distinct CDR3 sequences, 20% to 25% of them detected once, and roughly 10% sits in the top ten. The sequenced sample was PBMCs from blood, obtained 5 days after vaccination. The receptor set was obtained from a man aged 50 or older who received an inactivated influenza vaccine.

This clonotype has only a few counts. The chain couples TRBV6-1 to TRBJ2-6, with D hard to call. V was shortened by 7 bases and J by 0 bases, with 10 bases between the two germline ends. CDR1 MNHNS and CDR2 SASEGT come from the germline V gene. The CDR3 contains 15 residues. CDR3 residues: CASTHWGSGANVLTF. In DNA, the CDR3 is TGTGCCAGCACCCATTGGGGCTCTGGGGCCAACGTCCTGACTTTC.

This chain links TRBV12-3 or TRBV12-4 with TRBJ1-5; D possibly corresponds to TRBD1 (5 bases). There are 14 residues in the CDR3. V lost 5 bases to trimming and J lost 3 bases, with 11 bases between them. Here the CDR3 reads CASSEGTVNQPQHF. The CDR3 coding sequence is TGTGCCAGCAGTGAGGGGACGGTCAATCAGCCCCAGCATTTT.

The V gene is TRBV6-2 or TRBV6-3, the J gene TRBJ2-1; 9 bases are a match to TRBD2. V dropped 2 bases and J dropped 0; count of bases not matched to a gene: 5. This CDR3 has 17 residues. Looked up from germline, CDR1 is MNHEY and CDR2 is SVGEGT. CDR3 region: CASSYSLAGASYNEQFF. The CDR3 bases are TGTGCCAGCAGTTACAGCTTAGCGGGGGCCTCCTACAATGAGCAGTTCTTC.

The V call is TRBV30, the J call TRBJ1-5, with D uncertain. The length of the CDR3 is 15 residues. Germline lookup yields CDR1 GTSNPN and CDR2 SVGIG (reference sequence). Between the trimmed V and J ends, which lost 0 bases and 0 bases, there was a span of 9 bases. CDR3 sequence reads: CAWSVAGISNQPQHF. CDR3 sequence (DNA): TGTGCCTGGAGTGTAGCTGGGATTAGCAATCAGCCCCAGCATTTT.